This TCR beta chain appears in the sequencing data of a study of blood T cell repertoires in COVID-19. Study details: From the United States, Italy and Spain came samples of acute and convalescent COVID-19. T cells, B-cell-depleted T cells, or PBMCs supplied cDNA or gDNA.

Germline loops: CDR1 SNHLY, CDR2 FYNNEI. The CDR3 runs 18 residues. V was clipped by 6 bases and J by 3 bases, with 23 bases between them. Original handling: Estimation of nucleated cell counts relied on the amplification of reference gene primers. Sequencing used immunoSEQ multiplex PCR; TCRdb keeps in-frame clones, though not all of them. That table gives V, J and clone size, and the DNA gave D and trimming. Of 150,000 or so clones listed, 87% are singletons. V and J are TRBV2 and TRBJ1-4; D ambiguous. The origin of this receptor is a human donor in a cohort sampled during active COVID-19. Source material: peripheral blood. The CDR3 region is CASRVGGLFTGSNEKLFF. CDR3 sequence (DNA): TGTGCCAGCAGGGTAGGAGGGCTCTTTACGGGATCTAATGAAAAACTGTTTTTT.